One and the same sample provided the 9 T cell receptor beta chains below, sequenced in a study of metastatic and nonmetastatic thyroid tumors. TCRdb reassembled clones from the PCR reads with MiXCR. The table shows about 38,000 clones, with less than 30% occurring only once. There were no patients who had received any treatment before thyroid surgery. The sequenced sample was blood. The receptor source for this set is a male donor with papillary thyroid cancer or a benign thyroid nodule (not recorded which). Some clones in this sample may be carry-over from other donors' samples.

This clone was picked up a small number of times. The rearrangement links TRBV5-1 to TRBJ1-2; D uncertain. CDR1 SGHRS and CDR2 YFSETQ come from the germline V gene. The CDR3 runs to 13 residues. Trimming took off 3 bases at V and 4 bases at J, with 10 bases between the two ends. In DNA form, the CDR3 reads TGCGCCAGCAGCTCGTCACTTGGCTATGGCTACACCTTC. It codes for CASSSSLGYGYTF.

The chain has TRBV9 and TRBJ2-7; 12 nucleotides match TRBD2. The germline gives CDR1 SGDLS, CDR2 YYNGEE. There are 13 residues in the CDR3. After removal of 4 bases from V and 8 bases from J, the junction contained 4 bases not matched to a gene. The CDR3 region is CASSRLAGDQQYF. CDR3 in DNA: TGTGCCAGCAGCCGACTAGCGGGAGATCAGCAGTACTTC.

Ten or more counts support this clone. V gene TRBV2 combines with J gene TRBJ1-4; TRBD1 matches 9 bases. This CDR3 is built from 14 residues. The germline gives CDR1 SNHLY, CDR2 FYNNEI. V trimming: 6 bases; J trimming: 8 bases; junction bases outside the gene matches: 7. The CDR3 DNA reads as TGTGCCAGCAGACAGGACAGGGGTAGCGAAAAACTGTTTTTT. This codes for CASRQDRGSEKLFF.

This clone was detected many times. The chain couples TRBV4-1 to TRBJ2-2; D gene uncertain. V lost 0 bases, J lost 5 bases, and 16 bases lay in between. This CDR3 is 17 amino acids long. Per germline, CDR1 MGHRA and CDR2 YSYEKL. CDR3 in amino acids: CASSQEVRAVGTGELFF. CDR3 nucleotides: TGCGCCAGCAGCCAAGAGGTTCGGGCGGTTGGGACCGGGGAGCTGTTTTTT.

This clone came up many times. The gene calls are TRBV12-3 or TRBV12-4 and TRBJ1-2; D unclear. The CDR3 is made up of 14 amino acids. V lost 6 bases and J 8 bases, leaving 19 bases between the germline ends. The CDR3 sequence is CASSTGLTSGGYTF. Here the CDR3 DNA reads TGTGCCAGCAGCACTGGACTCACCTCGGGGGGCTACACCTTC.

The V gene is TRBV5-4, the J gene TRBJ2-3; the D gene is possibly TRBD1 (5 bases). Per the germline V gene, CDR1 is SGHNT and CDR2 is YYREEE (reference sequence). The CDR3 loop spans 16 amino acids. Between the trimmed V and J ends, which lost 0 bases and 0 bases, there was a span of 11 bases. The CDR3 reads CASSLGQITSTDTQYF. The CDR3 DNA reads as TGTGCCAGCAGCTTGGGACAGATTACTAGCACAGATACGCAGTATTTT.

The table lists this clone with a few counts. CDR3 loop: CASSYSGSYEQYF. The CDR3 nucleotides read TGTGCCAGCAGTTACTCTGGCTCCTACGAGCAGTACTTC. The rearrangement joins TRBV6-2 or TRBV6-3 to TRBJ2-7, with unresolved D. V lost 0 bases and J 0 bases, leaving 3 bases between the germline ends. This CDR3 region has 13 residues. Germline V gene lookup returns CDR1 MNHEY and CDR2 SVGEGT.

The V gene is TRBV12-3 or TRBV12-4, the J gene TRBJ1-5, with D perhaps TRBD1 (6 bases). The CDR3 totals 14 residues. Trimming stripped 1 base from V and 2 bases from J, with 6 bases between. This chain's CDR3 is CASSLGQGNQPQHF. Written as DNA, the CDR3 is TGTGCCAGCAGTTTAGGACAGGGCAATCAGCCCCAGCATTTT.

This rearrangement joins TRBV5-1 to TRBJ1-2, with 7 bases fitting TRBD1. V lost 4 bases, J lost 3 bases, and 3 bases stayed unmatched. This CDR3 has 13 residues. From germline, CDR1 is SGHRS and CDR2 YFSETQ. The CDR3 nucleotides read TGCGCCAGCAGCGTTGGACAGGACTATGGCTACACCTTC. Translating gives CASSVGQDYGYTF.